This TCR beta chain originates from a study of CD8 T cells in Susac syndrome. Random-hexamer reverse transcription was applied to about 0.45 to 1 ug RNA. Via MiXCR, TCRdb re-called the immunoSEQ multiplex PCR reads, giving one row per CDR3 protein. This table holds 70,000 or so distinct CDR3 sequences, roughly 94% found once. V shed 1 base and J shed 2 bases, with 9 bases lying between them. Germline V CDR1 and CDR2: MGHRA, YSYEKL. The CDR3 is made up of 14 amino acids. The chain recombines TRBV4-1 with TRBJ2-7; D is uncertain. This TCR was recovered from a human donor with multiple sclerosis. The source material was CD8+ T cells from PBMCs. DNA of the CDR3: TGCGCCAGCAGCCAAGCGGGCCGAACCTACGAGCAGTACTTC. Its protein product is CASSQAGRTYEQYF.